This T cell receptor beta chain is from a study of cytomegalovirus exposure and HLA in healthy donors. The PCR had 60 Vbeta and 13 Jbeta primers. Sequencing used immunoSEQ multiplex PCR; TCRdb keeps in-frame clones, though not all of them. The sample holds over 150,000 clones; about 80% are singletons and the top ten take about 4.9%. CDR1 and CDR2 from the germline V gene are MNHEY and SVGAGI. CDR3 length: 15 amino acids. The V end was cut by 0 bases, the J end by 2 bases, with 11 bases between. Sequencing was carried out using PBMCs. The gene calls are TRBV6-5 and TRBJ2-7; D gene uncertain. The receptor was derived from a man between 18 and 29 years old in good health and CMV-seronegative. The CDR3 sequence is CASSYSEIATYEQYF. The CDR3 DNA reads TGTGCCAGCAGTTACTCGGAGATTGCTACCTACGAGCAGTACTTC.